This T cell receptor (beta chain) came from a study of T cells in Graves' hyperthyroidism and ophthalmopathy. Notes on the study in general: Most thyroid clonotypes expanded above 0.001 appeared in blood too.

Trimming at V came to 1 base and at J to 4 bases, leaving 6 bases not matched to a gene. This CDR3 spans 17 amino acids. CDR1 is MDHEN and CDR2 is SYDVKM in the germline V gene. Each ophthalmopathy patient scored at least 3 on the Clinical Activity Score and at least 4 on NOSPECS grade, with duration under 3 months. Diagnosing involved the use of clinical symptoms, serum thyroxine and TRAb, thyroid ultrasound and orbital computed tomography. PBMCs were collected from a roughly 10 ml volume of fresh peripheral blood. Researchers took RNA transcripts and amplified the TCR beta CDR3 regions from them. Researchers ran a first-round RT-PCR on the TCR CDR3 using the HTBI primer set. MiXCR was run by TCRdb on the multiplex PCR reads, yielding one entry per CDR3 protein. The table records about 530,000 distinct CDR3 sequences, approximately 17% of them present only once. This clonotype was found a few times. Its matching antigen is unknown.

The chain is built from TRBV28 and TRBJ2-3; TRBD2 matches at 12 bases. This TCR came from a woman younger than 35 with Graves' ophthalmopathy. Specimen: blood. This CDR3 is CASSLSASGGVSDTQYF. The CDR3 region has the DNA TGTGCCAGCAGTTTATCCGCTAGCGGGGGGGTGTCAGATACGCAGTATTTT.